The subject of this entry is one T cell receptor beta chain. The data derive from a study of blood T cell repertoires in COVID-19. As for the study in general: Spain, Italy and the United States supplied samples that represented acute and convalescent COVID-19.

Trimming shortened V by 7 bases and J by 5 bases, and 17 bases separated the two germline ends. The CDR3 consists of 13 residues. Germline values: CDR1 SQVTM, CDR2 ANQGSEA. Per the study methods: Reference gene primer amplification yielded estimated nucleated cell counts. Measured with immunoSEQ multiplex PCR; TCRdb has only the in-frame clones, and not every one. That table supplies the V and J calls and clone size; D and trimming were determined from the DNA. The repertoire consists of under 200,000 clones, with approximately 81% occurring once and the leading ten covering 15% to 20%. Categorization into cohorts depended on clinical history that participants reported.

The V call is TRBV29-1, the J call TRBJ1-1; the D gene is possibly TRBD1 (6 bases). The specimen was PBMCs or T cells enriched from blood (not recorded which). The TCR was taken from a man between 60 and 70 years old who had recovered from COVID-19. DNA for the CDR3: TGCAGCGCCGTAGGGCAGGGGATGACTGAAGCTTTCTTT. This encodes CSAVGQGMTEAFF.